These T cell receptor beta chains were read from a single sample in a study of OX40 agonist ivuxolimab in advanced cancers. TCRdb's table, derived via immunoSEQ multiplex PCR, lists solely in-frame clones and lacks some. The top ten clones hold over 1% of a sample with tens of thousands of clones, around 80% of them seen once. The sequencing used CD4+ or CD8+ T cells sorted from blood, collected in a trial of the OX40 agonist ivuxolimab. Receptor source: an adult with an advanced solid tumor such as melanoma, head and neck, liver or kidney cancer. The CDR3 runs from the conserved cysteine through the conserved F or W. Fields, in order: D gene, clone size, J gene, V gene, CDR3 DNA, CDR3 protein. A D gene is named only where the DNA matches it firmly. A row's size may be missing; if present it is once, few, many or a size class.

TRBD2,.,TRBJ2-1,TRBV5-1,TGCGCCAGCAGCTTGGATGGGGGGGAGTACAATGAGCAGTTCTTC,CASSLDGGEYNEQFF
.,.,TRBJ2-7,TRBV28,TGTGCCTCCGCCTCCTACGAGCAGTACTTC,CASASYEQYF
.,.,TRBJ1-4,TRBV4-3,TGCGCCAGCAGCCAAGTATGGGGAGGGGGTGAAAAACTGTTTTTT,CASSQVWGGGEKLFF
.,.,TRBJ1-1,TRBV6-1,TGTGCCAGCAGAATCGGGGGGGTGAACACTGAAGCTTTCTTT,CASRIGGVNTEAFF
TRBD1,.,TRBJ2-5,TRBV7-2,TGTGCCAGCAGCTTAAGGACAGGGGTTGTGACCCAGTACTTC,CASSLRTGVVTQYF
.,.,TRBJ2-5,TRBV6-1,TGTGCCAGCAACTTTAGGGGGAGGGGAGAGACCCAGTACTTC,CASNFRGRGETQYF
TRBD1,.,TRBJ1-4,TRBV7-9,TGTGCCAGCAGCTTCACAGGGGGCCCTAGTAGACTGTTTTTT,CASSFTGGPSRLFF
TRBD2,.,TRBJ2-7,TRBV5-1,TGCGCCAGCAGCCCAGCGGGGGTGAACTACGAGCAGTACTTC,CASSPAGVNYEQYF
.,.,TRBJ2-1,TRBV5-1,TGCGCCAGCAGCCTGGACAGCTCCTACAATGAGCAGTTCTTC,CASSLDSSYNEQFF
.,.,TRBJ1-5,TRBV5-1,TGTGCCAGCAGCTTGTCACAGGTGGGCAATCAGCCCCAGCATTTT,CASSLSQVGNQPQHF
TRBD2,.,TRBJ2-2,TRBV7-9,TGTGCCAGCACCAACCTAGCGGGGGCCACCGGGGAGCTGTTTTTT,CASTNLAGATGELFF
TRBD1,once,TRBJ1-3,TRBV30,TGTGCCTGGAGTTCCGACAGGGCCCACTCTGGAAACACCATATATTTT,CAWSSDRAHSGNTIYF
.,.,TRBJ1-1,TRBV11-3,TGTGCCAGCAGCCCGGGGGACATATCCACTGAAGCTTTCTTT,CASSPGDISTEAFF
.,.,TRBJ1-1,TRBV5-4,TGTGCCAGCAGCTCACAGAGAAACACTGAAGCTTTCTTT,CASSSQRNTEAFF
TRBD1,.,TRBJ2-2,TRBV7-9,TGTGCCAGCAGCCTACAGGGACAGCTGAACACCGGGGAGCTGTTTTTT,CASSLQGQLNTGELFF
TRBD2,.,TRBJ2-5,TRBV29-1,TGCAGCGCCGGGGGGGCGCCGGGTTTGGAAGAGACCCAGTACTTC,CSAGGAPGLEETQYF
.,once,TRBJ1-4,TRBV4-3,TGCGCCAGCAGCCAAGATGGAGGTAGAGGGAATGAAAAACTGTTTTTT,CASSQDGGRGNEKLFF
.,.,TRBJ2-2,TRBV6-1,TGTGCCAGCTTAGCAGGGACATCGAACACCGGGGAGCTGTTTTTT,CASLAGTSNTGELFF
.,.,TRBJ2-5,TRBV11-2,TGTGCCAGCAGCTTAGGCGCGGGGAACCGAGGGGGAGAGACCCAGTACTTC,CASSLGAGNRGGETQYF
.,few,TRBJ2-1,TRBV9,TGTGCCAGCAGCGTAGCTCAGGGGGGCGCATTTTACAATGAGCAGTTCTTC,CASSVAQGGAFYNEQFF
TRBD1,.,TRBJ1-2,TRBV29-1,TGCAGCGTTGAAACGGTGGACCGGGCAGGGGGTGGCTACACCTTC,CSVETVDRAGGGYTF
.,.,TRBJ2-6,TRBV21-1,TGTGCCAGCAGCAAAGAACGCAGGGGTAGATCTGGGGCCAACGTCCTGACTTTC,CASSKERRGRSGANVLTF
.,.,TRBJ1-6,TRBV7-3,TGTGCCAGCAGCTTAGAGGGGCTACAGGTGTCCTCACCCCTCCACTTT,CASSLEGLQVSSPLHF
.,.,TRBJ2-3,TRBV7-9,TGTGCCAGCAGCTTGGAAGGAGATACGCAGTATTTT,CASSLEGDTQYF
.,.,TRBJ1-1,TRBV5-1,TGCGCCAGCAGCTTGGTTGCGGGACAGAACACTGAAGCTTTCTTT,CASSLVAGQNTEAFF
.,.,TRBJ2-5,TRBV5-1,TGCGCCAGCAGCTTGCTCGGGGACCAAGAGACCCAGTACTTC,CASSLLGDQETQYF
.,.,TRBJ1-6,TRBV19,TGTGCCAGTAGTATAGATCAGACAGGTCTATCACCCCTCCACTTT,CASSIDQTGLSPLHF
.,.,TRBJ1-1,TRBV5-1,TGCGCCAGCAGCCTACAGAACACTGAAGCTTTCTTT,CASSLQNTEAFF
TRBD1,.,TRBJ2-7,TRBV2,TGTGCCAGCAGTAGGGACAGGAGCTCCTACGAGCAGTACTTC,CASSRDRSSYEQYF
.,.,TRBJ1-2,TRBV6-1,TGTGCCAGCAGATCCGGGACTTGGGAGGATGGCTACACCTTC,CASRSGTWEDGYTF
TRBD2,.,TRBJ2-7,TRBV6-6,TGTGCCAGCAGTTACTCGCGGGGGGCCCCCTACGAGCAGTACTTC,CASSYSRGAPYEQYF
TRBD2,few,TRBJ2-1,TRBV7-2,TGTGCCAGCAGCTTCTCTAGCGGGGGTTCGCCGTTCTTC,CASSFSSGGSPFF
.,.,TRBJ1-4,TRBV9,TGTGCCAGCAGCGTAGCTCAGCAGAATGAAAAACTGTTTTTT,CASSVAQQNEKLFF
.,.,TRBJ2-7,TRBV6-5,TGTGCCAGCAGTTACTTTTCTGGGAAGAGCGAGCAGTACTTC,CASSYFSGKSEQYF
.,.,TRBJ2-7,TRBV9,TGTGCCAGCAGCGAATCATCCTGGGGCAGGGAATCACACGAGCAGTACTTC,CASSESSWGRESHEQYF
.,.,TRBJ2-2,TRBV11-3,TGTGCCAGCAGCTTGGGACACCCCAGGGCCGGGGAGCTGTTTTTT,CASSLGHPRAGELFF
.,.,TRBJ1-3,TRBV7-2,TGTGCCAGCTCGCTAGGGAGGGACTCTGGAAACACCATATATTTT,CASSLGRDSGNTIYF
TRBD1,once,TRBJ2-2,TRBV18,TGTGCCAGCTCAAAAGACGGGACAGGGACGGTCGGGGAGCTGTTTTTT,CASSKDGTGTVGELFF
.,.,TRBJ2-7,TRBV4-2,TGTGCCAGCAGCCATTCCGGGACGGTTACCTCATACCTCTCCTACGAGCAGTACTTC,CASSHSGTVTSYLSYEQYF
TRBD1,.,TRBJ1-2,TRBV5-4,TGTGCCAGCAGCACAACAGGGGGCGTAGGCTACACCTTC,CASSTTGGVGYTF
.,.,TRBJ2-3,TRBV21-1,TGTGCCAGGAACCAGGATACGCAGTATTTT,CARNQDTQYF
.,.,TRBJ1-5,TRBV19,TGTGCCAGTAGTATGGGCAGTCAGCCCCAGCATTTT,CASSMGSQPQHF
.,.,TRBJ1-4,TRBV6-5,TGTGCCAGCAGAACCCCGGGCCACGAGAAACTGTTTTTT,CASRTPGHEKLFF
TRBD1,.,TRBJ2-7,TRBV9,TGTGCCAGCAGCGTAGCTGGACAGGGCACCTACGAGCAGTACTTC,CASSVAGQGTYEQYF
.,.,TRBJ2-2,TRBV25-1,TGTGCCAGCAGTGTCCCTGGACACCCATCCACCGGGGAGCTGTTTTTT,CASSVPGHPSTGELFF
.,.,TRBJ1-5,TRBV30,TGTGCCTGGGCCGCCAGGAGAAATCAGCCCCAGCATTTT,CAWAARRNQPQHF
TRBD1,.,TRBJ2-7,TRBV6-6,TGTGCCAGCAGTTACCGACAGGGGCCCTACGAGCAGTACTTC,CASSYRQGPYEQYF
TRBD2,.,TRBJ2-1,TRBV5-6,TGTGCCAGCAGCTTCCGACTAGCGGGGGGGTACAATGAGCAGTTCTTC,CASSFRLAGGYNEQFF